This paragraph reports one T cell receptor beta chain. This specimen belongs to a study of blood T cell repertoires in COVID-19. On the study more broadly: Sites in the United States, Italy and Spain provided acute and convalescent COVID-19 samples. From T cells, B-cell-depleted T cells, or PBMCs came the material, which was cDNA or gDNA.

This CDR3 has 15 residues. Germline V CDR1 and CDR2: SGHNT, YYREEE (reference sequence). V shed 2 bases and J shed 0 bases, with 10 bases lying between them. Per the authors' pipeline: Amplification of reference gene primers provided the estimated nucleated cell counts. The assay was immunoSEQ multiplex PCR, and TCRdb's table has in-frame clones only and misses some. V and J calls and clone size come straight from that table; D and trimming were deduced from the DNA. The sample has 140,000 or so clones, approximately 90% seen once. The TCR originated in a human donor with COVID-19, enrolled during active disease. The donor label of this sample is uncertain. Sequencing was performed on peripheral blood. V gene TRBV5-4 combines with J gene TRBJ2-3; D possibly corresponds to TRBD1 (5 bases). The CDR3: CASSLDSLSTDTQYF. The CDR3 DNA reads TGTGCCAGCAGCTTAGACAGCTTAAGCACAGATACGCAGTATTTT.